One T cell receptor (beta chain) is described in this entry. This clonotype has only a few counts. Its antigen is unknown. Nothing much larger sits one base from this clone, and base qualities are not available. This sample stems from a study of T cell repertoires in cytomegalovirus infection (dated by TCRdb to between 2018 and 2020). For the study in its entirety: Recently identified HLA-C-restricted CMV epitopes, whose presentation resists viral immunomodulation, were targeted by peptide stimulations together with well-studied HLA-B-restricted epitopes. Because public TCR beta signatures pointed to carriage of CMV infection together with the matching HLA type, the HLA type of each donor mattered for the analysis. Beyond this particular receptor, the publication reports: In both this cohort and an independent cohort of 350 or so donors, the cumulative frequency of public TCR beta family members distinguished carriers of CMV infection plus the relevant HLA type. The ex vivo response was dominated by HLA-C-restricted CMV-specific TCR beta clonotypes, and the single most frequent clonotype in two of eight donors was supplied by these HLA-C-restricted clonotypes.

The meaning of the sample's treatment or condition label: in vitro stimulation with specific CMV peptide epitopes to enrich CMV-specific T cells. Sequencing relied on an Illumina HiSeq 1500. The public reads were reprocessed in TCRdb via fastp at Q25 and MiXCR, keeping in-frame beta chains. Every CDR3 protein is listed once, alongside the most common genes and DNA of its rows. Within this sample are fewer than 1,000,000 distinct CDR3 sequences, with roughly 31% of them counted one time only. Together, the top ten hold 13% of the sample. Trimming removed 6 bases from V and 7 bases from J; the gene matches leave 8 bases unexplained. CDR1 MNHNY and CDR2 SVGAGI were looked up in the germline V gene (reference sequence). Taken from cysteine to phenylalanine, the CDR3 has 14 residues. Just CDR3 DNA is preserved here, 42 bases in frame from base 1.

The chain uses TRBV6-6 and TRBJ1-5; 8 central nucleotides agree with TRBD1. This receptor was taken from a human donor in good health (CMV status not recorded). Some clones in this sample may be carry-over from other donors' samples. Sequenced material: cultured CD8+ T cells from PBMCs, taken from culture after CMV antigen stimulation. The CDR3: CASRSGGARQPQHF. The nucleotides are TGTGCCAGCAGATCAGGGGGCGCGAGGCAGCCCCAGCATTTT.